This T cell receptor beta chain emerged from a study of cytomegalovirus exposure and HLA in healthy donors. It was with 60 Vbeta and 13 Jbeta primers that the PCR ran. Profiled with immunoSEQ multiplex PCR; TCRdb holds only in-frame clones, not every one. The data contain some 190,000 clones, over 70% of them singletons. Study observations and caveats: CMV serostatus stood as the only immune exposure information on hand. There were some V segments, including TRBV6-2 and TRBV6-3, excluded as indistinguishable.

With respect to this clone: The antigen is unknown.

There are 14 residues in the CDR3. Germline values: CDR1 LGHNA, CDR2 YSLEER. Trimming took 3 bases from V and 8 from J; bases not matched to a gene: 8. Sequencing input: PBMCs. The TCR sequence derives from a man aged 18 to 29 in good health and CMV-seronegative. The chain employs TRBV4-3 and TRBJ1-2; 8 bases fit TRBD1. In nucleotides, the CDR3 is TGCGCCAGCAGCCAGGCCGACAGGGGTTGGGGCTACACCTTC. It yields the protein CASSQADRGWGYTF.